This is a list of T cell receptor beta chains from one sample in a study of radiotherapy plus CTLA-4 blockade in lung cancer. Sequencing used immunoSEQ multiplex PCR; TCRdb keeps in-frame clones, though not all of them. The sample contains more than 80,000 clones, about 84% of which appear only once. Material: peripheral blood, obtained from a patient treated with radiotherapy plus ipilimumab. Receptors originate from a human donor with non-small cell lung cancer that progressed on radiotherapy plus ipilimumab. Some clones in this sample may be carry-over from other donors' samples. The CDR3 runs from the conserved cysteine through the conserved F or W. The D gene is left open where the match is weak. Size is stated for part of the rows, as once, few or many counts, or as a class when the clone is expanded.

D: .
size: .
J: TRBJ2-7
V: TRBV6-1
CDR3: CASSEGGDRYEQYF
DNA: TGTGCCAGCAGTGAAGGAGGCGACAGGTACGAGCAGTACTTC

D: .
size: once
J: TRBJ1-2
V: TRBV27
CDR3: CASSLSRLNYGYTF
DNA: TGTGCCAGCAGTTTATCCCGGCTAAACTATGGCTACACCTTC

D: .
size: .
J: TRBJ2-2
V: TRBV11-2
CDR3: CASSVLAPQNTGELFF
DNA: TGTGCCAGCAGCGTACTAGCTCCTCAGAACACCGGGGAGCTGTTTTTT

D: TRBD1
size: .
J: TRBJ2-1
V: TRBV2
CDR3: CASSSDRGQQFF
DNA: TGTGCCAGCAGTTCGGACAGGGGACAGCAGTTCTTC

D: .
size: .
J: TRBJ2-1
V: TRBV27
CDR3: CASRFVGGSYNEQFF
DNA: TGTGCCAGTCGATTTGTGGGGGGCTCCTACAATGAGCAGTTCTTC

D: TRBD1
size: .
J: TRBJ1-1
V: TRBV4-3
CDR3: CASSRGTGFGNTEAFF
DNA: TGCGCCAGCAGCCGCGGGACAGGGTTCGGGAACACTGAAGCTTTCTTT

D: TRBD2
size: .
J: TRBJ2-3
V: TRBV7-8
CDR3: CASSRRGTSGLSTDTQYF
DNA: TGTGCCAGCAGCCGGAGGGGGACTAGCGGGCTTAGCACAGATACGCAGTATTTT

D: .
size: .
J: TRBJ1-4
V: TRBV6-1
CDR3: CASSEVATNEKLFF
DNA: TGTGCCAGCAGTGAAGTTGCAACTAATGAAAAACTGTTTTTT

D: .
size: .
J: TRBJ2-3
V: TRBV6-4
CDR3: CASRPSRPGDDTDTQYF
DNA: TGTGCCAGCAGGCCCTCCCGACCCGGGGACGACACAGATACGCAGTATTTT

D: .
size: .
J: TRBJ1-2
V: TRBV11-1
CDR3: CASSLRQWYGYTF
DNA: TGTGCCAGCAGCTTAAGACAATGGTATGGCTACACCTTC

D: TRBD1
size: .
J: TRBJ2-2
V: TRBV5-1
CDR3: CASSLGQGQGLGTGELFF
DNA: TGCGCCAGCAGCTTGGGTCAAGGACAGGGTCTCGGGACCGGGGAGCTGTTTTTT

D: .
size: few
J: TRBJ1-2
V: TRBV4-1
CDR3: CASSQDQVVRASSRYTF
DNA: TGCGCCAGCAGCCAAGATCAGGTGGTCAGAGCGAGTAGTCGCTACACCTTC

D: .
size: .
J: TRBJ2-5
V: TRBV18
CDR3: CASSPGQEETQYF
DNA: TGTGCCAGCTCACCAGGCCAAGAAGAGACCCAGTACTTC

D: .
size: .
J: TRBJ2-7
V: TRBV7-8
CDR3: CASSSIGGYEGSYEQYF
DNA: TGTGCCAGCAGCTCTATCGGGGGTTACGAAGGCTCCTACGAGCAGTACTTC

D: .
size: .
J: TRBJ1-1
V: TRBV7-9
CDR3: CASSLRDTLEAFF
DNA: TGTGCCAGCAGCTTACGTGACACCCTGGAGGCTTTCTTT

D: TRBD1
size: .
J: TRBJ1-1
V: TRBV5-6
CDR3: CASSTQQGAATEAFF
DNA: TGTGCCAGCAGCACCCAACAGGGGGCGGCCACTGAAGCTTTCTTT

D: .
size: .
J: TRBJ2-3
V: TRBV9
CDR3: CASSVGGGASTDTQYF
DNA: TGTGCCAGCAGCGTAGGTGGGGGGGCTAGCACAGATACGCAGTATTTT

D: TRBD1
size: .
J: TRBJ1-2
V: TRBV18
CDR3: CASSLGQGSNYGYTF
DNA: TGTGCCAGCTCACTGGGACAGGGAAGCAACTATGGCTACACCTTC